A selection of T cell receptor beta chains follows, all from one sample in a study of blood T cell repertoires in COVID-19. Repertoires were generated with immunoSEQ multiplex PCR, while TCRdb's copy carries only in-frame clones and drops some. The sample includes 9,000 to 15,000 clones, roughly 80% seen only once; the top ten take 20% to 25%. The sequencing input was peripheral blood. The receptors were sampled from a human donor in a cohort sampled during active COVID-19. CDR3s include the opening cysteine and the closing phenylalanine or tryptophan. Fields, in order: J gene, clone size, V gene, D gene, CDR3 protein, CDR3 DNA. A D gene is named only where the DNA matches it firmly. The size field is filled for only some rows; it gives once, few, many or a size class.

J gene: TRBJ2-5
clone size: NA
V gene: TRBV21-1
D gene: NA
CDR3 protein: CAEGVGGQYNETQYF
CDR3 DNA: TGTGCCGAGGGGGTAGGTGGGCAGTACAATGAGACCCAGTACTTC

J gene: TRBJ2-2
clone size: NA
V gene: TRBV9
D gene: NA
CDR3 protein: CASSVDLNAYGELFF
CDR3 DNA: TGTGCCAGCAGCGTAGATCTTAATGCCTACGGGGAGCTGTTTTTT

J gene: TRBJ2-3
clone size: NA
V gene: TRBV6-2/TRBV6-3
D gene: NA
CDR3 protein: CASSFGGGSDTQYF
CDR3 DNA: TGTGCCAGCAGTTTCGGGGGAGGCTCAGATACGCAGTATTTT

J gene: TRBJ1-5
clone size: NA
V gene: TRBV19
D gene: NA
CDR3 protein: CASSKHTGSNQPQHF
CDR3 DNA: TGTGCCAGTAGTAAACATACGGGGAGCAATCAGCCCCAGCATTTT

J gene: TRBJ1-3
clone size: NA
V gene: TRBV6-2/TRBV6-3
D gene: NA
CDR3 protein: CASSPAPGNTIYF
CDR3 DNA: TGTGCCAGCAGTCCCGCGCCCGGAAACACCATATATTTT

J gene: TRBJ2-7
clone size: NA
V gene: TRBV3-1/TRBV3-2
D gene: TRBD1
CDR3 protein: CASSRGTDEQYF
CDR3 DNA: TGTGCCAGCAGTCGAGGGACAGACGAGCAGTACTTC

J gene: TRBJ1-5
clone size: NA
V gene: TRBV24-1
D gene: NA
CDR3 protein: CATSDGNSHQHF
CDR3 DNA: TGTGCCACCAGTGATGGTAACAGCCACCAGCATTTT

J gene: TRBJ2-2
clone size: NA
V gene: TRBV5-1
D gene: NA
CDR3 protein: CASSAPESGEGELFF
CDR3 DNA: TGCGCCAGCAGCGCTCCCGAGTCTGGAGAGGGGGAGCTGTTTTTT

J gene: TRBJ1-1
clone size: NA
V gene: TRBV28
D gene: NA
CDR3 protein: CASRVVTGEAFF
CDR3 DNA: TGTGCCAGCAGAGTTGTTACAGGTGAAGCTTTCTTT

J gene: TRBJ1-2
clone size: once
V gene: TRBV7-9
D gene: NA
CDR3 protein: CASSLVQGRGYGYTF
CDR3 DNA: TGTGCCAGCAGCTTAGTCCAGGGGCGCGGCTATGGCTACACCTTC

J gene: TRBJ1-6
clone size: few
V gene: TRBV6-5
D gene: NA
CDR3 protein: CASSYSKRGNNSPLHF
CDR3 DNA: TGTGCCAGCAGTTACTCGAAAAGGGGGAATAATTCACCCCTCCACTTT

J gene: TRBJ2-3
clone size: NA
V gene: TRBV6-5
D gene: TRBD2
CDR3 protein: CASSSRGDTQYF
CDR3 DNA: TGTGCCAGCAGTTCGCGGGGGGATACGCAGTATTTT

J gene: TRBJ2-3
clone size: NA
V gene: TRBV7-9
D gene: NA
CDR3 protein: CASSRSSGTDTQYF
CDR3 DNA: TGTGCCAGCAGCCGATCGTCGGGCACAGATACGCAGTATTTT

J gene: TRBJ1-5
clone size: NA
V gene: TRBV20-1
D gene: NA
CDR3 protein: CSASPALGNQPQHF
CDR3 DNA: TGCAGTGCTAGTCCAGCGCTGGGCAATCAGCCCCAGCATTTT

J gene: TRBJ1-1
clone size: once
V gene: TRBV10-3
D gene: NA
CDR3 protein: CAISESGAVGTEAFF
CDR3 DNA: TGTGCCATCAGTGAGTCGGGGGCTGTTGGCACTGAAGCTTTCTTT